This T cell receptor beta chain stems from a study of T cells in Graves' hyperthyroidism and ophthalmopathy. Findings and caveats of the study: In validation, the model predicted ophthalmopathy. These predictions came a median 6.5 months before onset.

This clonotype has at least ten counts. The antigen remains undetermined. This CDR3 is 15 amino acids long. Looked up from germline, CDR1 is MRHNA and CDR2 is SNTAGT. Trimming took 6 bases from V and 8 from J; bases not matched to a gene: 8. About 10 ml of fresh peripheral blood supplied the PBMCs. The investigators amplified TCR beta CDR3 regions from RNA transcripts. When the TCR CDR3 underwent first-round RT-PCR, the HTBI primer set was used. TCRdb re-analysed the multiplex PCR reads in MiXCR, keeping a single row per CDR3 protein. This repertoire shows around 300,000 distinct CDR3 sequences, about an eighth found once; its top ten account for less than 8%.

The rearrangement joins TRBV6-4 to TRBJ2-1, with 12 bases identical to TRBD2. Sequencing input: blood. The TCR comes from a woman aged 40 to 50 with Graves' hyperthyroidism. The CDR3 loop is CASSRLAGEGDEQFF. CDR3 sequence (DNA): TGTGCCAGCAGCAGACTAGCGGGAGAAGGCGATGAGCAGTTCTTC.